The clone carrying this T cell receptor beta chain was detected a few times. This sample is drawn from a study of identical twins. TCRdb passed the 5' RACE reads through MiXCR, listing each CDR3 protein once. The sample holds 200,000 to 250,000 distinct CDR3 sequences, approximately 7.1% seen once. Germline lookup yields CDR1 DFQATT and CDR2 SNEGSKA (reference sequence). The CDR3 is made up of 14 amino acids. V lost 0 bases and J 5 bases, leaving 13 bases between the germline ends. All of the donors were Caucasians in good health. The data also belong to a second study, concerning T cells expressing NK-cell markers. From that paper: Seven of the eight sequenced donors were classified as HCMV-seropositive, and one was classified as seronegative. There remained a lack of clarity about HCMV specificity of expanded NKG2C+ T cell clones.

This chain uses TRBV20-1 with TRBJ2-5; D possibly corresponds to TRBD2 (6 bases). Sequencing input: CD8+ T cells sorted from blood. The source of this sequence is a young woman in good health. The CDR3 spells CSAREASSAETQYF. CDR3 DNA sequence: TGCAGTGCTAGAGAGGCATCTAGCGCCGAGACCCAGTACTTC.